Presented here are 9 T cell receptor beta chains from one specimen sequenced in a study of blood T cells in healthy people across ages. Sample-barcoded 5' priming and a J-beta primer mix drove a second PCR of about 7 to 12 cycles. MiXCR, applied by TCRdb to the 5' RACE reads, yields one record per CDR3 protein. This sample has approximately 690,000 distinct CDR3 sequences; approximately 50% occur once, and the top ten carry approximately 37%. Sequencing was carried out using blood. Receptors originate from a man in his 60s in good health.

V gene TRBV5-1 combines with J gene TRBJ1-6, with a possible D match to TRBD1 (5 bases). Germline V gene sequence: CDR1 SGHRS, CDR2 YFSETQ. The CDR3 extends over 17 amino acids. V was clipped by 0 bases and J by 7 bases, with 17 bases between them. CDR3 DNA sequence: TGCGCCAGCAGCTTGGGGCAGGGTAGAGGGATAAATTCACCCCTCCACTTT. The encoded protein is CASSLGQGRGINSPLHF. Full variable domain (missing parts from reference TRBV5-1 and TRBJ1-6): KAGVTQTPRYLIKTRGQQVTLSCSPISGHRSVSWYQQTPGQGLQFLFEYFSETQRNKGNFPGRFSGRQFSNSRSEMNVSTLELGDSALYLCASSLGQGRGINSPLHFGNGTRLTVT.

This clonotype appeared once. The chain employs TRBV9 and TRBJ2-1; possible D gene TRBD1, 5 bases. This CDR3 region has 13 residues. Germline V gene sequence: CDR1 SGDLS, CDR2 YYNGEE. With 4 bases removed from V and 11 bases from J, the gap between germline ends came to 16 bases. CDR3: CASSPSVGLQQFF. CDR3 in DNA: TGTGCCAGCAGCCCATCGGTGGGGCTCCAGCAGTTCTTC.

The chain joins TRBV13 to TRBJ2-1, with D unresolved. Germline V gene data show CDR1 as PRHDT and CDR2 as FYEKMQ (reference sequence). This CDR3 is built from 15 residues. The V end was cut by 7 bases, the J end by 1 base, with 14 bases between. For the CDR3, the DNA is TGTGCCAGCAACCTCGCGGCAGAATCCTACAATGAGCAGTTCTTC. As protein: CASNLAAESYNEQFF.

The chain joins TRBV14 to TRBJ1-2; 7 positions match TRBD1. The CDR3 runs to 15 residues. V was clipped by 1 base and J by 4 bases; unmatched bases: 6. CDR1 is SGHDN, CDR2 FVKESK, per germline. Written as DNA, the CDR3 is TGTGCCAGCAGCCAAGTTACAGGGGCACGCTATGGCTACACCTTC. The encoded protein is CASSQVTGARYGYTF.

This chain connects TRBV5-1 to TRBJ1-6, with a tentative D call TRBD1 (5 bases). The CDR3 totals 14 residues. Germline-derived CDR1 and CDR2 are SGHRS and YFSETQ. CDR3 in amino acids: CALRRQTTNSPLHF. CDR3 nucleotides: TGCGCTCTAAGGCGACAGACGACCAATTCACCCCTCCACTTT.

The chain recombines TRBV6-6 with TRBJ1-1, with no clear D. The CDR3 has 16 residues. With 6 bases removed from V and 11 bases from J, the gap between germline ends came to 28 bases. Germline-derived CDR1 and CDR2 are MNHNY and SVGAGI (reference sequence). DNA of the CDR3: TGTGCCAGCAGCTACGCGGCAGGCGCCCCTCCGGAGGGCGCTTTCTTT. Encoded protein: CASSYAAGAPPEGAFF.

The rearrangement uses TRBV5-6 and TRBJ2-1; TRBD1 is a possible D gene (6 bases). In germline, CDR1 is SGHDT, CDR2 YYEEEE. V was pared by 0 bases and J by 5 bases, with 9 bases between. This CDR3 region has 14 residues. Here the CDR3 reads CASSLAQGHNEQFF. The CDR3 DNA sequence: TGTGCCAGCAGCTTGGCCCAGGGGCACAATGAGCAGTTCTTC.

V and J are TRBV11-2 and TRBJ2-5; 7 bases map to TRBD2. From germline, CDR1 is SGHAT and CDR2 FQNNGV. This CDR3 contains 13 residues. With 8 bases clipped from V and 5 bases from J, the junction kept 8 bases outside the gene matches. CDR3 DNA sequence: TGTGCCAGCGGATTTCAGGGAGGGGAGACCCAGTACTTC. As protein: CASGFQGGETQYF.

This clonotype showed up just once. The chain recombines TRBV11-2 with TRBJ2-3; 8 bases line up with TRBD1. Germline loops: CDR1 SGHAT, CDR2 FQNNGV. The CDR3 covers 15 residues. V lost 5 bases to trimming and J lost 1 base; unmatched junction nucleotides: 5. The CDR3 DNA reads TGTGCCAGCAGCATCGGGACAGGCGGCACAGATACGCAGTATTTT. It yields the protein CASSIGTGGTDTQYF.